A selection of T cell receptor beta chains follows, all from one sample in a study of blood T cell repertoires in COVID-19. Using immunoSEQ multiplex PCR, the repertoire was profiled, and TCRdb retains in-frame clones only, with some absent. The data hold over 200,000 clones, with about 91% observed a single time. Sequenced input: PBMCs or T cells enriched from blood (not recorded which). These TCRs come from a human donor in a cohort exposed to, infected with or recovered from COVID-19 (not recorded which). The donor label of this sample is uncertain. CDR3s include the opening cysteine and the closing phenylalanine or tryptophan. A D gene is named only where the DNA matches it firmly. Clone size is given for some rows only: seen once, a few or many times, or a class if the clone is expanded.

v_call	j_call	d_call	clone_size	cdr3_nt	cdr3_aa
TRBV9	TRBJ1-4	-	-	TGTGCCAGCAGTTTCGGAGGAACAACTAATGAAAAACTGTTTTTT	CASSFGGTTNEKLFF
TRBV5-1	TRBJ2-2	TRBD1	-	TGCGCCAGCAGCCTTACCTGGACAGGGGGTAACACCGGGGAGCTGTTTTTT	CASSLTWTGGNTGELFF
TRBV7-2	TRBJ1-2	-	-	TGTGCCAGCAGCTTACAGGGTTATGGCTACACCTTC	CASSLQGYGYTF
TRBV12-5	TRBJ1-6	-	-	TGTGCTAGTGGTTTGGCCGGGTTCGGAGGGGCATATAATTCACCCCTCCACTTT	CASGLAGFGGAYNSPLHF
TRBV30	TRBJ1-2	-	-	TGTGCCTGGACCTTGACAACCGACTATGGCTACACCTTC	CAWTLTTDYGYTF
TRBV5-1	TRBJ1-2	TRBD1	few	TGCGCCAGCAGCACAGGGGGCTATGGCTACACCTTC	CASSTGGYGYTF
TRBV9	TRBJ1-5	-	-	TGTGCCAGCAGCGTAGGGGCCGCGAGCAATCAGCCCCAGCATTTT	CASSVGAASNQPQHF
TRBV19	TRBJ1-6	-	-	TGTGCCAGTAGGACAGCCAAGAGCTCCTATAATTCACCCCTCCACTTT	CASRTAKSSYNSPLHF
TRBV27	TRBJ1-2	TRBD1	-	TGTGCCAGCAGTCCCTCTTCCTTGGGACAGGGGATAGGTGGCTACACCTTC	CASSPSSLGQGIGGYTF
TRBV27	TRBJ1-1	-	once	TGTGCCAGCAGTTTATCGATTTGGCCCCGGCGGACTGAAGCTTTCTTT	CASSLSIWPRRTEAFF
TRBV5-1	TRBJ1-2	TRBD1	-	TGCGCCAGCAGCTTGGTAGCGGGACAGACGACCGGGAACTATGGCTACACCTTC	CASSLVAGQTTGNYGYTF
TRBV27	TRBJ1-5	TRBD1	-	TGTGCCAGCAGCAGGGGGAATCAGCCCCAGCATTTT	CASSRGNQPQHF
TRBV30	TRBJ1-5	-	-	TGTGCCTGGAGTGTACCGGGACATGCCCAGCCCCAGCATTTT	CAWSVPGHAQPQHF
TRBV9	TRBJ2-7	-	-	TGTGCCAGCAGCGTCCAAGACGGAGGGTCCTACGAGCAGTACTTC	CASSVQDGGSYEQYF
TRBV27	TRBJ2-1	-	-	TGTGCCAGCAGTTTAAATATCGGGGGAGGTGAGCAGTTCTTC	CASSLNIGGGEQFF
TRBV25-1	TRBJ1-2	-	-	TGTGCCAGCAGTGAATGGCAGGACTTTAACTATGGCTACACCTTC	CASSEWQDFNYGYTF